The clone carrying this T cell receptor (beta chain) was detected only a few times. This sample was taken from a study of blood T cell repertoires in COVID-19. TCRdb's table, derived via immunoSEQ multiplex PCR, lists solely in-frame clones and lacks some. This sample has roughly 300,000 clones, with around four fifths found just once. CDR1 and CDR2 from the germline V gene are MNHEY and SMNVEV (reference sequence). CDR3 length: 15 residues. V was trimmed by 5 bases and J by 0 bases, leaving 14 bases between them. This sequence originates from a woman aged 45-59 years who had recovered from COVID-19. V gene TRBV27 combines with J gene TRBJ2-7; D may be TRBD2 (6 bases). Specimen: peripheral blood. CDR3: CASSLRGLVSYEQYF. The CDR3 bases are TGTGCCAGCAGTCTAAGGGGACTTGTCTCCTACGAGCAGTACTTC.